The 14 T cell receptor beta chains given below trace back to one sample, sequenced in a study of blood T cells in healthy people across ages. PCR was performed a second time for about 7 to 12 cycles using a sample-barcoded 5' primer and a J-beta primer mix. In TCRdb, the 5' RACE reads were re-called with MiXCR into one record per CDR3 protein. The table has over a million distinct CDR3 sequences, about 40% seen once; the top ten hold approximately 7.9%. Input material: blood. The receptors here all came from a young woman in good health.

This clonotype has just a few counts. The chain combines TRBV3-1 with TRBJ2-7, with 7 positions matching TRBD2. From germline, CDR1 is LGHDT and CDR2 YNNKEL (reference sequence). Trimming cost V 1 base and J 0 bases; bases outside gene matches: 6. The CDR3 totals 16 residues. The chain's CDR3 is CASSQGLAATSYEQYF. The CDR3 DNA reads TGTGCCAGCAGCCAAGGTCTAGCGGCGACCTCCTACGAGCAGTACTTC.

The chain links TRBV24-1 to TRBJ1-1, with 8 bases lining up with TRBD1. The CDR3 contains 17 residues. Losses at the gene ends were 0 bases for V and 1 base for J; bases not matched to a gene: 6. The germline V gene has CDR1 KGHDR and CDR2 SFDVKD. CDR3 amino acids: CATSDLPLDRANTEAFF. For the CDR3, the DNA is TGTGCCACCAGTGATTTGCCACTGGACAGGGCGAACACTGAAGCTTTCTTT.

This clonotype appeared a few times. The J gene is TRBJ2-7, the V gene TRBV12-3 or TRBV12-4; D remains unclear. CDR3 length: 12 residues. Trimming took 5 bases from V and 6 from J, leaving 11 bases between them. The CDR3 DNA reads TGTGCCAGCAGTCCCGGTCATCCCGAGCAGTACTTC. Translation: CASSPGHPEQYF.

This clonotype has at least ten counts. J is TRBJ2-3 and V is TRBV20-1; 11 bases are shared with TRBD2. The germline CDR1 and CDR2 sequences are DFQATT and SNEGSKA (reference sequence). There are 12 residues in the CDR3. J gave up 6 bases and V 6 bases, and 2 bases lay outside the gene matches. CDR3 nucleotide sequence: TGCAGTGCCAGACTAGCGGGGGATACGCAGTATTTT. Its protein is CSARLAGDTQYF.

This clonotype came up many times. This chain uses TRBV6-6 with TRBJ2-7; D not certain. This CDR3 contains 12 residues. CDR1 MNHNY and CDR2 SVGAGI come from the germline V gene (reference sequence). The V gene lost 8 bases and the J gene lost 7 bases, with 15 bases spanning the gap. The CDR3 region is CASAPSVREQYF. The CDR3 DNA reads as TGTGCCAGCGCTCCCAGCGTGAGGGAGCAGTACTTC.

This clonotype was seen a handful of times. The V gene is TRBV6-6, the J gene TRBJ1-2, with 9 bases aligning to TRBD1. CDR1 is MNHNY and CDR2 is SVGAGI in the germline V gene (reference sequence). V trimming: 5 bases; J trimming: 7 bases; junction bases outside the gene matches: 11. The CDR3 length is 15 residues. The CDR3 DNA reads as TGTGCCAGCAGTGACAACAGGGGGCTGGGCGGTGGCTACACCTTC. It translates to CASSDNRGLGGGYTF.

The genes are TRBV6-5 and TRBJ2-1, with 9 bases fitting TRBD1. TRBJ2-7 matches the DNA end more closely, so the J call is doubtful. The CDR3 is 20 amino acids. Germline V gene data show CDR1 as MNHEY and CDR2 as SVGAGI. The CDR3 loop is CASSYQLEGQGINAYNEQYF. The DNA for the CDR3 is TGTGCCAGCAGTTACCAACTCGAGGGACAGGGCATTAACGCCTACAATGAGCAGTACTTC.

The V and J genes are TRBV6-5 and TRBJ2-3; the D gene is possibly TRBD1 (6 bases). The V end was cut by 0 bases, the J end by 4 bases, with 20 bases between. Germline loops: CDR1 MNHEY, CDR2 SVGAGI. This CDR3 contains 18 residues. CDR3 loop: CASSYSSFQGRVADTQYF. CDR3 DNA: TGTGCCAGCAGTTACTCGAGTTTTCAGGGGCGAGTCGCAGATACGCAGTATTTT.

The V call is TRBV12-3 or TRBV12-4, the J call TRBJ1-4; D possibly corresponds to TRBD1 (5 bases). The CDR3 extends over 13 amino acids. V lost 3 bases and J 7 bases, leaving 9 bases between the germline ends. The CDR3 nucleotides read TGTGCCAGCAGTTTCGGTAGGGGTGAAAAACTGTTTTTT. It encodes CASSFGRGEKLFF.

CDR3: CASSLAIRGSTEAFF. CDR3 nucleotide sequence: TGTGCCAGCAGCTTAGCGATCAGAGGGAGCACTGAAGCTTTCTTT. The chain joins TRBV7-8 to TRBJ1-1; D gene uncertain. The CDR3 loop spans 15 amino acids. Germline V gene data show CDR1 as SGHVS and CDR2 as FQNEAQ. V lost 0 bases, J lost 4 bases, and 12 bases lay in between.

V and J are TRBV28 and TRBJ2-4; TRBD1 matches at 7 bases. The J call may be faulty, since TRBJ2-7 better matches the DNA end. The germline CDR1 and CDR2 sequences are MDHEN and SYDVKM. This CDR3 has 16 amino acids. The CDR3 DNA reads TGTGCCAGCAGTTTCCTTGGACAGGTCTATTCCTACGAGCAGTACTTC. It yields the protein CASSFLGQVYSYEQYF.

The count of this clonotype is one. This sequence joins TRBV20-1 and TRBJ2-1; maybe TRBD1 (5 bases). The V gene's germline CDR1 is DFQATT and CDR2 SNEGSKA (reference sequence). V was clipped by 5 bases and J by 10 bases, with 15 bases between them. This CDR3 is 12 amino acids long. DNA for the CDR3: TGCAGTGCTTCTCTAGGGGTCTACGAGCAGTTCTTC. Translated: CSASLGVYEQFF.

This clonotype was counted between two and nine times. V usage is TRBV2 and J usage is TRBJ2-7, with D possibly matching TRBD2 (5 bases). This CDR3 contains 13 residues. Germline V lookup: CDR1 SNHLY, CDR2 FYNNEI. Trimming took off 7 bases at V and 6 bases at J, with 16 bases between the two ends. CDR3 nucleotides: TGTGCCAGCATCCTCGAGGGCTCGGGCGAGCAGTACTTC. Translation: CASILEGSGEQYF. Variable domain in full (rest from reference TRBV2 and TRBJ2-7): EPEVTQTPSHQVTQMGQEVILRCVPISNHLYFYWYRQILGQKVEFLVSFYNNEISEKSEIFDDQFSVERPDGSNFTLKIRSTKLEDSAMYFCASILEGSGEQYFGPGTRLTVT.

This chain joins TRBV7-6 and TRBJ2-1; D is ambiguous. The germline V gene encodes CDR1 SGHVS and CDR2 FNYEAQ. V was clipped by 1 base and J by 8 bases, with 12 bases between them. This CDR3 spans 14 amino acids. The CDR3 loop reads CASSLEAEVDEQFF. DNA of the CDR3: TGTGCCAGCAGCTTAGAGGCTGAAGTCGATGAGCAGTTCTTC.